These 10 T cell receptor beta chains came from one sample sequenced in a study of CD4 and CD8 cells across lung adenocarcinoma regions. TCRdb called the PCR reads again in MiXCR, with one record for every CDR3 protein. Here the sample spans about 12,000 distinct CDR3 sequences, 47% being singletons. Sequenced sample: CD8+ T cells from the margin of a lung tumor. Receptors originate from a male donor with lung adenocarcinoma. The CD4 and CD8 labels of this study may be unreliable.

V usage is TRBV27 and J usage is TRBJ2-3, with D perhaps given as TRBD1 or TRBD2 (5 bases each). The DNA end is more similar to TRBJ2-7, so the J call may be wrong. CDR1 and CDR2 (germline): MNHEY, SMNVEV (reference sequence). The CDR3 has 16 amino acids. DNA of the CDR3: TGTGCCAGCGGGGGACGAGGGGCGGGTGGCCAAGATACGCAGTACTTC. This translates into CASGGRGAGGQDTQYF.

This clonotype is categorized as medium-sized. At one boundary the junction diverges from the germline segment, which might be a read error. V usage is TRBV6-1 and J usage is TRBJ2-7, with a tentative D call TRBD2 (5 bases). This CDR3 has 17 residues. Germline V lookup: CDR1 MNHNS, CDR2 SASEGT. The CDR3 here is CASREVRVTDLTYEQYF. For the CDR3, the DNA is TGTGCCAGCAGGGAAGTGAGGGTCACAGATCTTACCTACGAGCAGTACTTC.

This clonotype was counted at least ten times. This rearrangement joins TRBV7-2 to TRBJ2-1; 9 bases map to TRBD2. This CDR3 spans 16 amino acids. The V and J ends lost 4 bases and 5 bases, in that order; junction bases with no gene match: 9. Germline CDR1 SGHTA, CDR2 FQGNSA. The CDR3 nucleotides are TGTGCCAGCAGCTCCAGACCGGGACTAGCCGACAATGAGCAGTTCTTC. It encodes CASSSRPGLADNEQFF.

This clonotype was seen a single time. The rearrangement uses TRBV4-1 and TRBJ1-1; D unresolved. The CDR3 runs to 15 residues. The V end lost 3 bases, the J end lost 5 bases, and 16 bases lay between the germline ends. Germline CDR1 and CDR2: MGHRA and YSYEKL. The CDR3 region has the DNA TGCGCCAGCAGCCAGGCCCCCTTACGTATGACTGAAGCTTTCTTT. It yields the protein CASSQAPLRMTEAFF.

This clonotype was seen a handful of times. The chain carries TRBV6-5 and TRBJ2-7; D possibly uses TRBD1 or TRBD2 (5 bases each). V was cut by 4 bases and J by 6 bases, with 16 bases left in between. Germline V gene sequence: CDR1 MNHEY, CDR2 SVGAGI. This CDR3 has 14 amino acids. CDR3 protein: CASSSAGTTGEQYF. CDR3 in DNA: TGTGCCAGCAGTTCGGCCGGGACCACAGGCGAGCAGTACTTC.

At least ten counts were recorded for this clonotype. The rearrangement joins TRBV12-3 or TRBV12-4 to TRBJ1-1, with D possibly being TRBD1 (5 bases). V lost 10 bases and J lost 2, with 17 bases in between. This CDR3 region has 14 residues. In nucleotides, the CDR3 is TGTGCCACTAAGAGGGACCCCCTTAACACTGAAGCTTTCTTT. Protein sequence: CATKRDPLNTEAFF.

This clonotype came up many times. V usage is TRBV6-5 and J usage is TRBJ2-5; a possible D gene is TRBD2 (5 bases). The DNA end favors TRBJ2-7, so the J call may be wrong. Germline CDR1 and CDR2: MNHEY and SVGAGI. This CDR3 is built from 12 residues. In nucleotides, the CDR3 is TGTGCCAGCAGTAACATCGGGAACGAGCAGTACTTC. It specifies CASSNIGNEQYF.

This clonotype turned up a few times. A much bigger clone sits one base away, suggesting this may be a read error. The chain employs TRBV6-1 and TRBJ2-1, with D tentatively TRBD2 (7 bases). Trimming stripped 5 bases from V and 10 bases from J, with 21 bases between. Looked up from germline, CDR1 is MNHNS and CDR2 is SASEGT. There are 15 residues in the CDR3. The CDR3 DNA sequence: TGTGCCAGCAGTCAGGGAGGGGGTAGGGCCTCCGAGCAGTTCTTC. Its protein product is CASSQGGGRASEQFF.

This chain joins TRBV6-1 and TRBJ2-1; 8 positions match TRBD1. Germline V gene lookup returns CDR1 MNHNS and CDR2 SASEGT. This CDR3 has 15 residues. Germline trimming cut 5 bases from V and 3 bases from J; bases unmatched to any gene: 6. The chain's CDR3 is CASSPDRGVYNEQFF. Written as DNA, the CDR3 is TGTGCCAGCAGTCCCGACAGGGGCGTCTACAATGAGCAGTTCTTC.

This clonotype was recorded a few times. The V gene is TRBV12-3 or TRBV12-4, the J gene TRBJ2-1; no clear D gene. The CDR3 contains 15 residues. V lost 6 bases, J lost 7 bases, and 19 bases lay in between. This CDR3 reads CASSPRSGPQNEQFF. The CDR3 region has the DNA TGTGCCAGCAGCCCCCGGAGTGGACCTCAAAATGAGCAGTTCTTC.